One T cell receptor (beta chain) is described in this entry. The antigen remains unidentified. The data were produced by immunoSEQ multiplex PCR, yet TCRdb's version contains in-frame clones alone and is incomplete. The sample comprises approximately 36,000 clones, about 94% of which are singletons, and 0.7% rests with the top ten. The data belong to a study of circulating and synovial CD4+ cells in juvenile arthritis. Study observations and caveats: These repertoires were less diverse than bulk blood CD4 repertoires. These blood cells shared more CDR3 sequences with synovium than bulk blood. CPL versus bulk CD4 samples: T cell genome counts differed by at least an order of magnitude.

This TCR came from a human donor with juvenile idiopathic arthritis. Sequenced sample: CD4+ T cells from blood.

The CDR3 is CASSPTRVADTQYF. CDR3 DNA sequence: TGTGCCAGCAGCCCTACGCGTGTCGCAGATACGCAGTATTTT. V usage is TRBV7-9 and J usage is TRBJ2-3, with D hard to call. Germline V gene data show CDR1 as SEHNR and CDR2 as FQNEAQ (reference sequence). This CDR3 has 14 residues. V lost 5 bases to trimming and J lost 4 bases, with 13 bases between them.